These T cell receptor beta chains were read from a single sample in a study of T cell changes during pregnancy in multiple sclerosis. Profiling relied on immunoSEQ multiplex PCR, and the TCRdb table lists in-frame clones only, not all of them. The sample has roughly 40,000 clones, roughly 87% seen once; the top ten hold roughly 0.9%. The sample here was CD4+ T cells from peripheral blood mononuclear cells, taken after pregnancy. The receptors were sampled from a female donor with multiple sclerosis, enrolled in a pregnancy study. Each CDR3 is given with its conserved first and last residue. D genes are given only for firm matches.

d_gene: TRBD2
v_gene: TRBV7-3
j_gene: TRBJ2-1
CDR3aa: CASSRLGLASYNEQFF

d_gene: NA
v_gene: TRBV30
j_gene: TRBJ1-3
CDR3aa: CAWSVRSTIYF

d_gene: NA
v_gene: TRBV28
j_gene: TRBJ2-3
CDR3aa: CASSLGGGSTDTQYF

d_gene: NA
v_gene: TRBV5-1
j_gene: TRBJ1-1
CDR3aa: CASSRAKHTEAFF

d_gene: TRBD1
v_gene: TRBV7-6
j_gene: TRBJ2-3
CDR3aa: CARVESRGFTDTQYF

d_gene: NA
v_gene: TRBV6-6
j_gene: TRBJ1-1
CDR3aa: CASSQGVSTEAFF

d_gene: TRBD1
v_gene: TRBV18
j_gene: TRBJ2-3
CDR3aa: CASSPPPGQGATDTQYF

d_gene: NA
v_gene: TRBV28
j_gene: TRBJ1-3
CDR3aa: CASSLVIAGGNTIYF

d_gene: TRBD1
v_gene: TRBV28
j_gene: TRBJ1-4
CDR3aa: CASRRGRGQTNEKLFF

d_gene: NA
v_gene: TRBV9
j_gene: TRBJ1-3
CDR3aa: CASSDQGSGNTIYF

d_gene: NA
v_gene: TRBV9
j_gene: TRBJ1-5
CDR3aa: CASSVSPGGPQHF

d_gene: TRBD1
v_gene: TRBV25-1
j_gene: TRBJ2-3
CDR3aa: CASSESPLQGAFTDTQYF

d_gene: TRBD1
v_gene: TRBV7-9
j_gene: TRBJ1-4
CDR3aa: CASSLGQGADATNEKLFF

d_gene: TRBD1
v_gene: TRBV18
j_gene: TRBJ2-1
CDR3aa: CASSPGGQGLYNEQFF

d_gene: NA
v_gene: TRBV18
j_gene: TRBJ2-7
CDR3aa: CASSSQGRPYEQYF

d_gene: TRBD2
v_gene: TRBV5-1
j_gene: TRBJ2-7
CDR3aa: CASSLLTSEAYEQYF

d_gene: TRBD1
v_gene: TRBV5-3
j_gene: TRBJ2-1
CDR3aa: CARSSTGPDRGTYNEQFF

d_gene: NA
v_gene: TRBV19
j_gene: TRBJ1-3
CDR3aa: CASSLLVSADTIYF

d_gene: NA
v_gene: TRBV29-1
j_gene: TRBJ2-7
CDR3aa: CSGRDSYEQYF

d_gene: TRBD1
v_gene: TRBV5-4
j_gene: TRBJ2-1
CDR3aa: CASSSHTGTGQFF

d_gene: TRBD1
v_gene: TRBV19
j_gene: TRBJ1-2
CDR3aa: CASTKSTGGWNYGYTF

d_gene: TRBD1
v_gene: TRBV9
j_gene: TRBJ1-6
CDR3aa: CASSVGDRLNSPLHF

d_gene: NA
v_gene: TRBV5-5
j_gene: TRBJ2-5
CDR3aa: CASIPQPGAGGETQYF

d_gene: NA
v_gene: TRBV4-3
j_gene: TRBJ2-3
CDR3aa: CASSQTLIGHGGTDTQYF

d_gene: TRBD2
v_gene: TRBV9
j_gene: TRBJ2-5
CDR3aa: CASSVVRGARETQYF

d_gene: NA
v_gene: TRBV7-3
j_gene: TRBJ2-5
CDR3aa: CASSSGQPSQETQYF

d_gene: TRBD1
v_gene: TRBV2
j_gene: TRBJ2-7
CDR3aa: CASSEGQGASEQYF

d_gene: NA
v_gene: TRBV27
j_gene: TRBJ2-2
CDR3aa: CASSRRRGTGELFF

d_gene: TRBD1
v_gene: TRBV7-2
j_gene: TRBJ2-2
CDR3aa: CASSLEPGGLTGELFF

d_gene: NA
v_gene: TRBV5-1
j_gene: TRBJ1-1
CDR3aa: CASSLLPTGNTEAFF

d_gene: TRBD1
v_gene: TRBV10-3
j_gene: TRBJ2-3
CDR3aa: CAIRADRGSTDTQYF

d_gene: NA
v_gene: TRBV5-5
j_gene: TRBJ1-5
CDR3aa: CASSLGANQPQHF

d_gene: NA
v_gene: TRBV28
j_gene: TRBJ1-2
CDR3aa: CASSPPTAGYGYTF

d_gene: TRBD1
v_gene: TRBV30
j_gene: TRBJ1-5
CDR3aa: CAWSAGGYQPQHF

d_gene: NA
v_gene: TRBV5-1
j_gene: TRBJ1-6
CDR3aa: CASSSQGDSPLHF

d_gene: NA
v_gene: TRBV5-1
j_gene: TRBJ1-1
CDR3aa: CASSLVRGTEAFF

d_gene: NA
v_gene: TRBV5-8
j_gene: TRBJ1-1
CDR3aa: CASSLSRQMNTEAFF

d_gene: TRBD1
v_gene: TRBV6-5
j_gene: TRBJ2-3
CDR3aa: CASSYLGQGEDTQYF

d_gene: TRBD2
v_gene: TRBV5-4
j_gene: TRBJ2-1
CDR3aa: CASSPGGPTYNEQFF

d_gene: NA
v_gene: TRBV7-2
j_gene: TRBJ2-7
CDR3aa: CASSFRVSSYEQYF

d_gene: NA
v_gene: TRBV30
j_gene: TRBJ1-2
CDR3aa: CAWNDGASGGYTF

d_gene: NA
v_gene: TRBV20-1
j_gene: TRBJ2-1
CDR3aa: CSANRGNEQFF

d_gene: NA
v_gene: TRBV28
j_gene: TRBJ1-2
CDR3aa: CASGKAGAYGYTF